The next 15 T cell receptor beta chains were all read from a single sample in a study of cytomegalovirus exposure and HLA in healthy donors. The table came from immunoSEQ multiplex PCR; TCRdb's copy has only in-frame clones and leaves some out. The table records about 330,000 clones, roughly 90% of them present only once. The specimen was PBMCs. Receptors were obtained from a young woman in good health and CMV-seronegative.

The rearrangement uses TRBV18 and TRBJ2-1; D may be TRBD1 (6 bases). The CDR3 is 14 residues long. Trimming removed 6 bases from V and 2 bases from J, with 11 bases in between. Germline-derived CDR1 and CDR2 are KGHSH and LQKENI. Here the CDR3 reads CASSPGTPYNEQFF. The CDR3 nucleotides read TGTGCCAGCTCCCCCGGGACACCCTACAATGAGCAGTTCTTC.

J is TRBJ2-1 and V is TRBV7-8; tentatively, D is TRBD2 (5 bases). CDR1 is SGHVS and CDR2 is FQNEAQ in the germline V gene. The CDR3 has 16 residues. Trimming shortened V by 5 bases and J by 8 bases, and 22 bases separated the two germline ends. The CDR3 region has the DNA TGTGCCAGCAGCCTTAGACGGCAGGTAGAGAGGGATGAGCAGTTCTTC. It translates to CASSLRRQVERDEQFF. The variable domain in full, completed from reference TRBV7-8 and TRBJ2-1, reads GAGVSQSPRYKVAKRGQDVALRCDPISGHVSLFWYQQALGQGPEFLTYFQNEAQLDKSGLPSDRFFAERPEGSVSTLKIQRTQQEDSAVYLCASSLRRQVERDEQFFGPGTRLTVL.

The chain uses TRBV27 and TRBJ1-5, with TRBD1 matching 8 bases. Looked up from germline, CDR1 is MNHEY and CDR2 is SMNVEV (reference sequence). The J segment lost 1 base and the V segment lost 5 bases, leaving 7 bases of the junction unmatched. CDR3 length: 16 amino acids. CDR3 nucleotide sequence: TGTGCCAGCAGTCCCTTAGGACAGGGAAGCAATCAGCCCCAGCATTTT. Encoded protein: CASSPLGQGSNQPQHF.

The chain employs TRBV2 and TRBJ2-2; a possible D gene is TRBD1 (5 bases). Trimming took 4 bases from V and 4 from J, leaving 13 bases between them. Germline loops: CDR1 SNHLY, CDR2 FYNNEI. The CDR3 is 15 residues long. The CDR3 nucleotides read TGTGCCAGCAGTGTCCTCCGACAGAGCACCGGGGAGCTGTTTTTT. Translating it yields CASSVLRQSTGELFF. Full variable domain (remainder filled in from reference TRBV2 and TRBJ2-2): EPEVTQTPSHQVTQMGQEVILRCVPISNHLYFYWYRQILGQKVEFLVSFYNNEISEKSEIFDDQFSVERPDGSNFTLKIRSTKLEDSAMYFCASSVLRQSTGELFFGEGSRLTVL.

The chain is built from TRBV5-1 and TRBJ2-5, with 12 bases lining up with TRBD2. Germline V gene lookup returns CDR1 SGHRS and CDR2 YFSETQ. The J segment lost 5 bases and the V segment lost 4 bases, leaving 3 bases of the junction unmatched. The CDR3 is made up of 14 amino acids. The CDR3 DNA is TGCGCCAGCAGCCCGGGGACTAGCGGGGAGACCCAGTACTTC. It yields the protein CASSPGTSGETQYF.

This clone was seen just once. V is TRBV5-6 and J is TRBJ2-7; D is uncertain. V lost 2 bases to trimming and J lost 4 bases, with 10 bases between them. From germline, CDR1 is SGHDT and CDR2 YYEEEE. This CDR3 has 13 residues. CDR3 DNA sequence: TGTGCCAGCAGCTTCGGTGAACTATACGAGCAGTACTTC. As protein: CASSFGELYEQYF. The full variable domain, completed using reference TRBV5-6 and TRBJ2-7, is DAGVTQSPTHLIKTRGQQVTLRCSPKSGHDTVSWYQQALGQGPQFIFQYYEEEERQRGNFPDRFSGHQFPNYSSELNVNALLLGDSALYLCASSFGELYEQYFGPGTRLTVT.

The table lists this clone with a count of one. The chain links TRBV7-6 to TRBJ2-2, with D unclear. The CDR3 spans 14 residues. Trimming cost V 5 bases and J 1 base, with 8 bases left between them. Germline V gene lookup returns CDR1 SGHVS and CDR2 FNYEAQ. The CDR3: CASSPQENTGELFF. In nucleotides, the CDR3 is TGTGCCAGCAGCCCCCAGGAGAACACCGGGGAGCTGTTTTTT.

The J gene is TRBJ2-6, the V gene TRBV4-1; weak D call: TRBD1 (6 bases). Germline CDR1 reads MGHRA; CDR2 reads YSYEKL. The CDR3 is 18 amino acids. Trimming stripped 6 bases from V and 1 base from J, with 19 bases between. CDR3 region: CASSPFPGEKSGANVLTF. CDR3 nucleotide sequence: TGCGCCAGCAGTCCTTTCCCAGGGGAAAAATCTGGGGCCAACGTCCTGACTTTC.

This chain links TRBV4-3 with TRBJ2-5; weak D call: TRBD2 (6 bases). V dropped 0 bases and J dropped 6 bases, with 14 bases sitting between them. The CDR3 runs 15 residues. CDR1 is LGHNA and CDR2 is YSLEER in the germline V gene. CDR3 sequence reads: CASSQDLAGPKTQYF. The CDR3 bases are TGCGCCAGCAGCCAAGATCTCGCGGGACCAAAGACCCAGTACTTC.

This clone was seen at least ten times. V usage is TRBV4-2 and J usage is TRBJ2-1; 14 bases are shared with TRBD2. V was clipped by 3 bases and J by 5 bases; unmatched bases: 15. CDR3 length: 20 amino acids. CDR1 and CDR2 from the germline V gene are LGHNA and YNFKEQ. The CDR3 is CASSQEGWGLAGVGNNEQFF. DNA for the CDR3: TGTGCCAGCAGCCAGGAGGGATGGGGACTAGCGGGAGTAGGGAACAATGAGCAGTTCTTC.

In this sample, this clone turned up once. The chain employs TRBV29-1 and TRBJ2-2; TRBD2 aligns across 14 bases. Per germline, CDR1 SQVTM and CDR2 ANQGSEA. This CDR3 spans 16 amino acids. V shed 7 bases, J shed 2 bases, and the junction held 6 bases outside the gene matches. Here the CDR3 reads CSAGLAGGRNTGELFF. CDR3 in DNA: TGCAGCGCCGGACTAGCGGGAGGTCGAAACACCGGGGAGCTGTTTTTT.

This chain connects TRBV5-1 to TRBJ2-7, with TRBD1 matching over 7 bases. This CDR3 is built from 15 residues. Germline trimming cut 0 bases from V and 2 bases from J; bases unmatched to any gene: 5. Germline-derived CDR1 and CDR2 are SGHRS and YFSETQ. The CDR3 reads CASSLEGTGAYEQYF. CDR3 bases: TGCGCCAGCAGCTTGGAAGGTACAGGGGCCTACGAGCAGTACTTC. The full variable domain, completed using reference TRBV5-1 and TRBJ2-7, is KAGVTQTPRYLIKTRGQQVTLSCSPISGHRSVSWYQQTPGQGLQFLFEYFSETQRNKGNFPGRFSGRQFSNSRSEMNVSTLELGDSALYLCASSLEGTGAYEQYFGPGTRLTVT.

The chain uses TRBV14 and TRBJ2-6; unclear D gene. CDR1 is SGHDN, CDR2 FVKESK, per germline. Trimming pared 5 bases from V and 0 bases from J, leaving 8 bases between. This CDR3 region has 15 residues. Here the CDR3 DNA reads TGTGCCAGCAGCGACTTCCGCTCTGGGGCCAACGTCCTGACTTTC. It translates to CASSDFRSGANVLTF.

The genes are TRBV27 and TRBJ1-4; D is perhaps TRBD1 (5 bases). V lost 0 bases and J lost 12, with 14 bases in between. Germline CDR1 and CDR2: MNHEY and SMNVEV (reference sequence). This CDR3 is 14 amino acids long. The chain's CDR3 is CASSLSSREGELFF. The CDR3 DNA is TGTGCCAGCAGTTTATCAAGCAGGGAGGGAGAACTGTTTTTT.

This chain links TRBV28 with TRBJ2-2, with 9 positions matching TRBD1. Germline lookup yields CDR1 MDHEN and CDR2 SYDVKM. Trimming removed 5 bases from V and 4 bases from J; junction bases left unmatched: 8. The CDR3 loop spans 16 amino acids. The CDR3 loop is CASSLPDRGSTGELFF. CDR3 bases: TGTGCCAGCAGTCTACCAGACAGGGGGAGCACCGGGGAGCTGTTTTTT.